A selection of T cell receptor beta chains follows, all from one sample in a study of shared clonotypes between healthy human individuals. The data were produced by immunoSEQ multiplex PCR, yet TCRdb's version contains in-frame clones alone and is incomplete. This sample has around 2.5 million clones, with approximately 93% found just once. Sequences were obtained from naive CD4+ T cells from PBMCs. The receptors were sampled from a young man in good health. Some clones in this sample may be carry-over from other donors' samples. Both conserved end residues are part of each CDR3. A D gene is named only where the DNA matches it firmly. Not all rows give a size; the values are once, few, many and, for expanded clones, a class.

d_call | j_call | v_call | clone_size | cdr3_nt | cdr3_aa
- | TRBJ2-1 | TRBV18 | - | TGTGCCAGCTCACCCTCTGGAGTTCCGGGTGAGCAGTTCTTC | CASSPSGVPGEQFF
- | TRBJ2-5 | TRBV5-1 | - | TGCGCCAGCAGCTCCGGACAGCCAGGGGGGGAGACCCAGTACTTC | CASSSGQPGGETQYF
- | TRBJ2-7 | TRBV25-1 | - | TGTGCCAGCAGTAGATTCTCCATCACAGGGTCCGAGCAGTACTTC | CASSRFSITGSEQYF
- | TRBJ2-7 | TRBV19 | - | TGTGCCAGTAGTAGAGCAGGAAAGGACTACGAGCAGTACTTC | CASSRAGKDYEQYF
TRBD1 | TRBJ2-7 | TRBV30 | - | TGTGCCTGCCCCCCCCGGCCGGGGCAGGGGGCGTCCTACGAGCAGTACTTC | CACPPRPGQGASYEQYF
- | TRBJ1-1 | TRBV7-9 | - | TGTGCCAGCAGCTTATCAATGAACACTGAAGCTTTCTTT | CASSLSMNTEAFF
TRBD2 | TRBJ2-1 | TRBV5-1 | - | TGCGCCAGCAGCGCAGGACTAGCGGGAGGACCAGACAATGAGCAGTTCTTC | CASSAGLAGGPDNEQFF
TRBD2 | TRBJ2-2 | TRBV5-4 | - | TGTGCCAGCAGCTTGAGCGGGAGGGTAAACACCGGGGAGCTGTTTTTT | CASSLSGRVNTGELFF
TRBD2 | TRBJ2-3 | TRBV7-2 | once | TGTGCCAGCAGCTTACTCGCGCGGGGGGTAGATACGCAGTATTTT | CASSLLARGVDTQYF
- | TRBJ2-3 | TRBV19 | once | TGTGCCAGTACTCCCCTGGGTCTTTCCACAGATACGCAGTATTTT | CASTPLGLSTDTQYF
TRBD1 | TRBJ1-1 | TRBV5-6 | - | TGTGCCAGCAGCTTGTTTAGGACAGGGGAAGCTTTCTTT | CASSLFRTGEAFF
TRBD1 | TRBJ1-2 | TRBV7-9 | - | TGTGCCAGCAGCTTCGGGACAGGGGACTATGGCTACACCTTC | CASSFGTGDYGYTF
- | TRBJ1-1 | TRBV10-3 | - | TGTGCCATAAATACGGGGGGAAGCGCTGAAGCTTTCTTT | CAINTGGSAEAFF
- | TRBJ2-2 | TRBV5-1 | - | TGCGCCAGCACGGAGGGGACCTCGAGCGGCGGGGAGCTGTTTTTT | CASTEGTSSGGELFF
- | TRBJ1-3 | TRBV2 | - | TGTGCCAGCAGTGGAGGCCAGGGAATGAACACCATATATTTT | CASSGGQGMNTIYF
- | TRBJ1-2 | TRBV6-6 | - | TGTGCCAGCAGTTACCCAACAGGGACTAACTATGGCTACACCTTC | CASSYPTGTNYGYTF
- | TRBJ2-2 | TRBV2 | - | TGTGCCAGCGGCCAGCGGAACACCGGGGAGCTGTTTTTT | CASGQRNTGELFF
- | TRBJ2-3 | TRBV6-1 | - | TGTGCCAGCAGTGCGGAGGGTAGCACAGATACGCAGTATTTT | CASSAEGSTDTQYF
- | TRBJ2-3 | TRBV6-4 | - | TGTGCCAGCAGCGTAGCGGTCACAGATACGCAGTATTTT | CASSVAVTDTQYF
- | TRBJ1-1 | TRBV28 | - | TGTGCCAGCGTGGGGGGTACCATGAACACTGAAGCTTTCTTT | CASVGGTMNTEAFF
- | TRBJ1-3 | TRBV28 | - | TGTGCCAGCAGTTTATCCGGGACAAAAAACACCATATATTTT | CASSLSGTKNTIYF
- | TRBJ1-3 | TRBV29-1 | - | TGCAGCGTTTTCACAGGGACGGGAAACACCATATATTTT | CSVFTGTGNTIYF
- | TRBJ1-5 | TRBV29-1 | - | TGCAGCGTTGTAGACACTCATAGCAATCAGCCCCAGCATTTT | CSVVDTHSNQPQHF
- | TRBJ1-3 | TRBV19 | - | TGTGCCAGTAGTGCGGGTAACTCTGGAAACACCATATATTTT | CASSAGNSGNTIYF
- | TRBJ2-1 | TRBV11-2 | - | TGTGCCAGCAGCTTCCCGGCACAGGGAGGCGGTGAGCAGTTCTTC | CASSFPAQGGGEQFF
- | TRBJ2-1 | TRBV7-3 | - | TGTGCCAGCAGCTTAAGAAGATCCAGACTCGATGAGCAGTTCTTC | CASSLRRSRLDEQFF
TRBD2 | TRBJ2-7 | TRBV30 | - | TGTGCCTGGGGGACTAGCGGGAGAGGGTTGTTTGAGCAGTACTTC | CAWGTSGRGLFEQYF
- | TRBJ2-7 | TRBV7-2 | - | TGTGCCAGCAGCTTAGTTGGGAACGAGCAGTACTTC | CASSLVGNEQYF
- | TRBJ2-1 | TRBV11-2 | - | TGTGCCAGCTCGTTCCCCGTGGGGACCCCCAATCCGGAGCAGTTCTTC | CASSFPVGTPNPEQFF
TRBD2 | TRBJ2-2 | TRBV28 | - | TGTGCCAGCAGTTTACAGGGTAGCGGGAGGGCCCGCGGGGAGCTGTTTTTT | CASSLQGSGRARGELFF
- | TRBJ2-7 | TRBV7-6 | - | TGTGCCAGCAGTCCCACTAGAGGCTCCTACGAGCAGTACTTC | CASSPTRGSYEQYF
- | TRBJ2-2 | TRBV11-3 | - | TGTGCCAGCAGCCCGGGGCGGACTACCCACGCCGGGGAGCTGTTTTTT | CASSPGRTTHAGELFF
- | TRBJ2-3 | TRBV30 | once | TGTGCTACAGATACGCAGTATTTT | CATDTQYF
- | TRBJ2-1 | TRBV6-4 | - | TGTGCCAGCAGTGACTCGCGAGGCGGATCCTACAATGAGCAGTTCTTC | CASSDSRGGSYNEQFF
- | TRBJ2-2 | TRBV5-1 | once | TGCGCCAGCAGCTTACGACTAGAAGGCGCCGGGGAGCTGTTTTTT | CASSLRLEGAGELFF
TRBD1 | TRBJ1-3 | TRBV10-3 | - | TGTGCCATCAGTGACCCGGGGACAGGGGGCTCTGGAAACACCATATATTTT | CAISDPGTGGSGNTIYF
- | TRBJ2-1 | TRBV7-9 | - | TGTGCCAGCAGCCCAGGCCAACGTCTGGGGGATAACAATGAGCAGTTCTTC | CASSPGQRLGDNNEQFF
- | TRBJ2-3 | TRBV6-5 | once | TGTGCCAGCAGTACTAACAGGCGGTCAGATACGCAGTATTTT | CASSTNRRSDTQYF
- | TRBJ2-5 | TRBV30 | - | TGTGCCTGGAGGGGCCATACACAAGAGACCCAGTACTTC | CAWRGHTQETQYF
- | TRBJ2-7 | TRBV27 | few | TGTGCCAGCAGTTTGGGCGGCTGGGGCTACGAGCAGTACTTC | CASSLGGWGYEQYF
- | TRBJ2-2 | TRBV4-1 | - | TGCGCCAGCAGCCTTTTGGGGACCGGGAGCGGGGAGCTGTTTTTT | CASSLLGTGSGELFF
- | TRBJ2-7 | TRBV5-4 | - | TGTGCCAGCAGCCCCGACGGAGACCCCCGGAGGGAGCAGTACTTC | CASSPDGDPRREQYF
TRBD1 | TRBJ1-5 | TRBV4-1 | few | TGCGCCAGCAGCCAGCTACAGGGGGCGCTCGTTCAGCCCCAGCATTTT | CASSQLQGALVQPQHF
- | TRBJ1-1 | TRBV7-3 | once | TGTGCCAGCAGCTCGCAGTTTAACACTGAAGCTTTCTTT | CASSSQFNTEAFF
- | TRBJ1-1 | TRBV5-4 | - | TGTGCCAGCAGCGACCGGACGGGGACTGAAGCTTTCTTT | CASSDRTGTEAFF
- | TRBJ1-4 | TRBV5-8 | - | TGTGCCAGCAGCCCCAGTCAAGGGGCAACTAATGAAAAACTGTTTTTT | CASSPSQGATNEKLFF
- | TRBJ2-1 | TRBV7-8 | - | TGTGCCAGCAGCTTAGTTGGCGGAACCTACAATGAGCAGTTCTTC | CASSLVGGTYNEQFF
- | TRBJ2-1 | TRBV27 | - | TGTGCCAGCAGTTTATTACAACAGGGTCGGAATGAGCAGTTCTTC | CASSLLQQGRNEQFF
- | TRBJ1-1 | TRBV7-9 | once | TGTGCCAGCAGCCGGGGGCAGGGCCAAGCTTTCTTT | CASSRGQGQAFF
TRBD2 | TRBJ2-1 | TRBV28 | - | TGTGCCAGCAGTTTCTCACTAGCGGGAGGCTATGAGCAGTTCTTC | CASSFSLAGGYEQFF
TRBD1 | TRBJ2-7 | TRBV19 | - | TGTGCCAGTAGTATCCGGACAGGGTGGCACGAGCAGTACTTC | CASSIRTGWHEQYF
TRBD1 | TRBJ1-3 | TRBV2 | - | TGTGCCAGCAGTACGACAGGGACCCAATTCTCTGGAAACACCATATATTTT | CASSTTGTQFSGNTIYF
- | TRBJ2-6 | TRBV28 | - | TGTGCCAGCAGTTTTCGGGCTGGGGCCAACGTCCTGACTTTC | CASSFRAGANVLTF
- | TRBJ2-7 | TRBV28 | - | TGTGCCAGCACCAGGGGTTACGAGCAGTACTTC | CASTRGYEQYF
- | TRBJ2-5 | TRBV7-9 | - | TGTGCCAGCAGCCCCCGAGGAGAGACCCAGTACTTC | CASSPRGETQYF
- | TRBJ1-1 | TRBV18 | - | TGTGCCAGCTCACCCCAAGAAGGGGTCACTGAAGCTTTCTTT | CASSPQEGVTEAFF
TRBD1 | TRBJ1-2 | TRBV5-1 | - | TGCGCCAGCAGCTTGGGCGGGACAGGGGCAGGCGAGGGATATGGCTACACCTTC | CASSLGGTGAGEGYGYTF
- | TRBJ1-3 | TRBV29-1 | - | TGCAGCGTTGCAGGCCGCTCTGGAAACACCATATATTTT | CSVAGRSGNTIYF